This paragraph covers one TCR beta chain sequence. This specimen belongs to a study of blood T cell repertoires in COVID-19. Study information: The United States, Italy and Spain were the sources of the acute and convalescent COVID-19 samples. In each case, the material was cDNA or gDNA derived from T cells, B-cell-depleted T cells, or PBMCs.

Profiled with immunoSEQ multiplex PCR; TCRdb holds only in-frame clones, not every one. The sample includes over 200,000 clones, more than 80% of them seen just once. Germline lookup yields CDR1 GTSNPN and CDR2 SVGIG (reference sequence). This CDR3 contains 16 residues. V lost 0 bases to trimming and J lost 2 bases; unmatched junction nucleotides: 8. Seattle patients were enrolled during active infection and followed longitudinally. The sequencing sample was made of peripheral blood. This rearrangement joins TRBV30 to TRBJ2-3, with TRBD2 matching over 7 bases. The source is a woman in her twenties or thirties with COVID-19, enrolled during active disease. CDR3 residues: CAWSVGGGPFTDTQYF. CDR3 bases: TGTGCCTGGAGTGTCGGGGGAGGGCCATTCACAGATACGCAGTATTTT.